The 9 T cell receptor beta chains below come from one sample, sequenced in a study of blood T cell repertoires in COVID-19. Repertoires were generated with immunoSEQ multiplex PCR, while TCRdb's copy carries only in-frame clones and drops some. The sample shows 200,000 to 250,000 clones, around four fifths of them seen only once. The sample taken for sequencing was PBMCs or T cells enriched from blood (not recorded which). The receptors shown here come from a man aged 35-49 years who had recovered from COVID-19.

The genes are TRBV5-1 and TRBJ1-3, with 9 bases fitting TRBD1. The germline CDR1 and CDR2 sequences are SGHRS and YFSETQ. The CDR3 totals 15 residues. Trimming cost V 4 bases and J 4 bases; bases outside gene matches: 6. CDR3 amino acids: CASSPRQGGGNTIYF. DNA of the CDR3: TGCGCCAGCAGCCCCCGACAGGGGGGCGGAAACACCATATATTTT.

The rearrangement joins TRBV3-1 (or the pseudogene TRBV3-2) to TRBJ1-1, with 8 bases lining up with TRBD1. Germline V gene lookup returns CDR1 LGHDT and CDR2 YNNKEL (reference sequence). V was pared by 3 bases and J by 3 bases, with 9 bases of the junction left unmatched. The CDR3 length is 16 residues. In nucleotides, the CDR3 is TGTGCCAGCAGCCAGGCCTCAGGGGGCGCAGACACTGAAGCTTTCTTT. Its protein product is CASSQASGGADTEAFF.

The chain has TRBV28 and TRBJ1-1, with TRBD1 matching over 9 bases. The J segment lost 1 base and the V segment lost 6 bases, leaving 9 bases of the junction unmatched. Germline CDR1 reads MDHEN; CDR2 reads SYDVKM. This CDR3 contains 16 residues. CDR3 sequence reads: CASRQPPGQGNTEAFF. DNA of the CDR3: TGTGCCAGCAGGCAGCCTCCGGGACAGGGGAACACTGAAGCTTTCTTT.

This clone has a single count. This chain uses TRBV2 with TRBJ1-1; D is undetermined. The CDR3 is made up of 13 amino acids. The V gene's germline CDR1 is SNHLY and CDR2 FYNNEI. V lost 6 bases and J 1 base, leaving 9 bases between the germline ends. As DNA, the CDR3 is TGTGCCAGCAGCCCGGGGAGGAACACTGAAGCTTTCTTT. As protein: CASSPGRNTEAFF. The full variable domain, completed using reference TRBV2 and TRBJ1-1, is EPEVTQTPSHQVTQMGQEVILRCVPISNHLYFYWYRQILGQKVEFLVSFYNNEISEKSEIFDDQFSVERPDGSNFTLKIRSTKLEDSAMYFCASSPGRNTEAFFGQGTRLTVV.

The CDR3 sequence: CASSLGRSSQMEETQYF. CDR3 bases: TGTGCCAGCAGCTTAGGTCGCTCTAGCCAAATGGAGGAGACCCAGTACTTC. The gene calls are TRBV11-2 and TRBJ2-5, with a possible D match to TRBD2 (5 bases). This CDR3 comprises 17 residues. Trimming shortened V by 1 base and J by 5 bases, and 20 bases separated the two germline ends. Germline V gives CDR1 SGHAT, CDR2 FQNNGV.

The rearrangement uses TRBV3-1 (or the pseudogene TRBV3-2) and TRBJ2-3; D perhaps matches TRBD2 (6 bases). V lost 5 bases and J lost 6, with 18 bases in between. Germline values: CDR1 LGHDT, CDR2 YNNKEL (reference sequence). The CDR3 covers 15 residues. The CDR3 sequence is CASSSLLGSYDTQYF. In DNA, the CDR3 is TGTGCCAGCAGCTCCCTACTCGGGAGTTATGATACGCAGTATTTT.

V and J are TRBV7-2 and TRBJ2-7, with a possible D match to TRBD1 (6 bases). Between the trimmed V and J ends, which lost 5 bases and 6 bases, there was a span of 11 bases. This CDR3 is built from 12 residues. Germline values: CDR1 SGHTA, CDR2 FQGNSA. CDR3 amino acids: CASSNRVSEQYF. CDR3 sequence (DNA): TGTGCCAGCAGCAACAGGGTATCCGAGCAGTACTTC.

This clone has a single count. This chain joins TRBV2 and TRBJ2-2; 7 nucleotides line up with TRBD1. V was pared by 5 bases and J by 5 bases, with 8 bases of the junction left unmatched. CDR1 is SNHLY, CDR2 FYNNEI, per germline. CDR3 length equals 15 residues. CDR3 region: CASSLGQAGTGELFF. As DNA, the CDR3 is TGTGCCAGCAGTTTAGGACAGGCGGGTACCGGGGAGCTGTTTTTT.

The V call is TRBV5-1, the J call TRBJ2-1; D ambiguous. The CDR3 runs 14 residues. V lost 0 bases to trimming and J lost 2 bases, with 6 bases between them. Germline CDR1 reads SGHRS; CDR2 reads YFSETQ. The CDR3 reads CASSLGAPYNEQFF. CDR3 bases: TGCGCCAGCAGCTTGGGAGCCCCCTACAATGAGCAGTTCTTC.